The 13 T cell receptor beta chains listed next were all sequenced from one sample in a study of T cell responses to AZD1222 COVID-19 vaccine. Here immunoSEQ multiplex PCR was the method, and the copy in TCRdb shows in-frame clones only, minus some. This sample has some 130,000 clones, with 90% found just once. Sequences were derived from peripheral blood, sampled on day 0 of AZD1222 vaccination. These receptors originate from an adult in good health.

The genes are TRBV11-2 and TRBJ2-3, with 10 bases fitting TRBD2. Looked up from germline, CDR1 is SGHAT and CDR2 is FQNNGV. The V and J ends lost 6 bases and 1 base, in that order; junction bases with no gene match: 7. This CDR3 region has 16 residues. Here the CDR3 DNA reads TGTGCCAGCAGAGGAGCGGGGGGGCGGGGCACAGATACGCAGTATTTT. Residues: CASRGAGGRGTDTQYF.

The genes are TRBV4-1 and TRBJ2-5, with D tentatively TRBD2 (6 bases). The CDR3 totals 16 residues. V lost 1 base to trimming and J lost 5 bases, with 17 bases between them. Germline values: CDR1 MGHRA, CDR2 YSYEKL. The CDR3: CASSQAGNSRGETQYF. CDR3 nucleotide sequence: TGCGCCAGCAGCCAAGCTGGGAACAGCCGGGGGGAGACCCAGTACTTC.

This chain connects TRBV6-2 or TRBV6-3 to TRBJ2-7; D gene uncertain. The V end lost 2 bases, the J end lost 2 bases, and 16 bases lay between the germline ends. Germline CDR1 is MNHEY and CDR2 is SVGEGT. The CDR3 is made up of 16 amino acids. The CDR3 reads CASSYANTAVPYEQYF. CDR3 sequence (DNA): TGTGCCAGCAGTTACGCGAACACCGCTGTCCCCTACGAGCAGTACTTC.

The chain has TRBV10-2 and TRBJ2-3, with a weak D call TRBD2 (6 bases). This CDR3 has 13 amino acids. Trimming cost V 3 bases and J 4 bases, with 8 bases left between them. Germline-derived CDR1 and CDR2 are WSHSY and SAAADI. CDR3 DNA: TGCGCCAGCAGTGAAGGAGGGGCAGATACGCAGTATTTT. It specifies CASSEGGADTQYF.

The CDR3 coding sequence is TGTGCCAGCAGCTTGGGGGGACAGACCAATTCACCCCTCCACTTT. Translation gives CASSLGGQTNSPLHF. The gene calls are TRBV11-1 and TRBJ1-6; 7 nucleotides match TRBD1. The CDR3 runs to 15 residues. The germline CDR1 and CDR2 sequences are SGHAT and FQDESV (reference sequence). The junction had 6 bases not matched to a gene; V was cut back by 3 bases and J by 7 bases.

This chain connects TRBV7-2 to TRBJ1-5; no definite D call. The V and J ends lost 4 bases and 5 bases respectively, with 12 bases between them. This CDR3 has 14 residues. The germline gives CDR1 SGHTA, CDR2 FQGNSA. This CDR3 is CASSSQPVDQPQHF. The CDR3 DNA reads as TGTGCCAGCAGCTCACAGCCCGTAGATCAGCCCCAGCATTTT.

V and J are TRBV12-5 and TRBJ2-2; D is unresolved. The CDR3 has 13 residues. V lost 4 bases and J 3 bases, leaving 6 bases between the germline ends. Germline CDR1 and CDR2: LGHNT and FRNRAP. The CDR3 DNA sequence: TGTGCTAGTGGTTCCCGGTACACCGGGGAGCTGTTTTTT. Amino acids: CASGSRYTGELFF.

The gene calls are TRBV11-2 and TRBJ1-4; possibly TRBD1 for D (6 bases). The CDR3 spans 19 residues. The V end lost 4 bases, the J end lost 0 bases, and 21 bases lay between the germline ends. Germline V gene lookup returns CDR1 SGHAT and CDR2 FQNNGV. In DNA form, the CDR3 reads TGTGCCAGCAGCTCCCCGAAAGGGGGGCTCCCAGCAACTAATGAAAAACTGTTTTTT. Protein product: CASSSPKGGLPATNEKLFF. Full variable domain (rest looked up from reference TRBV11-2 and TRBJ1-4): EAGVAQSPRYKIIEKRQSVAFWCNPISGHATLYWYQQILGQGPKLLIQFQNNGVVDDSQLPKDRFSAERLKGVDSTLKIQPAKLEDSAVYLCASSSPKGGLPATNEKLFFGSGTQLSVL.

The gene calls are TRBV27 and TRBJ2-1; TRBD1 aligns across 11 bases. V lost 5 bases and J lost 10; bases outside the gene matches: 7. The CDR3 consists of 14 residues. CDR1 and CDR2 (germline): MNHEY, SMNVEV (reference sequence). For the CDR3, the DNA is TGTGCCAGCAGTCCGGACAGGGGGCTTAGGGAGCAGTTCTTC. This gives the protein CASSPDRGLREQFF.

J is TRBJ2-1 and V is TRBV5-1; the D gene could be TRBD1 or TRBD2 (6 bases each). The CDR3 is made up of 15 amino acids. Germline V gives CDR1 SGHRS, CDR2 YFSETQ. V dropped 5 bases and J dropped 6 bases, with 18 bases sitting between them. CDR3 bases: TGCGCCAGCAGGGCTTCCCGGGGGCTTCCCAATGAGCAGTTCTTC. Translated: CASRASRGLPNEQFF.

The chain is built from TRBV7-3 and TRBJ1-1, with 7 bases aligning to TRBD1. With V trimmed by 6 bases and J by 1 base, 5 bases remained unmatched. Germline CDR1 SGHTA, CDR2 FQGTGA. CDR3 length: 14 residues. The chain's CDR3 is CASSSGTANTEAFF. CDR3 nucleotides: TGTGCCAGCAGTTCTGGGACAGCGAACACTGAAGCTTTCTTT.

This chain links TRBV7-2 with TRBJ2-3; TRBD2 matches at 13 bases. Germline trimming cut 5 bases from V and 6 bases from J; bases unmatched to any gene: 5. CDR1 is SGHTA and CDR2 is FQGNSA in the germline V gene. CDR3 length: 15 amino acids. The CDR3 reads CASSLLAGGPDTQYF. The CDR3, as DNA: TGTGCCAGCAGCCTACTAGCGGGGGGGCCGGATACGCAGTATTTT.

The V gene is TRBV9, the J gene TRBJ2-7; 7 nucleotides line up with TRBD2. V gave up 0 bases and J gave up 4 bases; unmatched junction bases: 7. The CDR3 contains 15 residues. Germline V lookup: CDR1 SGDLS, CDR2 YYNGEE. The CDR3 region is CASSVGWGGRYEQYF. CDR3 sequence (DNA): TGTGCCAGCAGCGTAGGTTGGGGGGGACGATACGAGCAGTACTTC.